This TCR beta chain appears in the sequencing data of a study of shared clonotypes between healthy human individuals. Looking at the study overall: The composition of the donors was a couple of women and a few men aged 18 to 49. The study's findings and limits: There were few donors, and this limited the genetic and exposure-history diversity represented.

The CDR3 length is 14 residues. V was shortened by 3 bases and J by 1 base, with 9 bases between the two germline ends. Germline CDR1 MGHDK, CDR2 SYGVNS. Deep-level settings were used for running the assay. Clones were read by immunoSEQ multiplex PCR, and TCRdb kept only the in-frame ones, dropping some. Of nearly 2 million clones listed, less than 95% are singletons. In its sample, this clone was seen once. Antigen specificity is unknown. CD45RO-negative cells were positively selected for CCR7, leaving out terminally differentiated effector memory CD45RA+ cells. The source material was naive CD8+ T cells sorted from blood. This chain links TRBV25-1 with TRBJ2-5; no clear D. The origin of this receptor is a man between 18 and 29 years old in good health. The CDR3 DNA follows: TGTGCCAGCAGTGATTCACAGATCCAAGAGACCCAGTACTTC. As protein: CASSDSQIQETQYF.